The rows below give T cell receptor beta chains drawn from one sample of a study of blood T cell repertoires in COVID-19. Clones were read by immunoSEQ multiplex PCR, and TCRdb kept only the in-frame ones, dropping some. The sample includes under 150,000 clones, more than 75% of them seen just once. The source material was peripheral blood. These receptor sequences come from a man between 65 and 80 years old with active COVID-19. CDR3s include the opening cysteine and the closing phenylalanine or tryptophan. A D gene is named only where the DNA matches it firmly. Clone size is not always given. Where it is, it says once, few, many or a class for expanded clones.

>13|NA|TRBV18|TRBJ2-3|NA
CASSPPSTDTQYF
TGTGCCAGCTCACCTCCGAGCACAGATACGCAGTATTTT
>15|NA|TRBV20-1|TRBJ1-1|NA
CSASRAGGGVTEAFF
TGCAGTGCTAGTCGGGCAGGAGGGGGGGTGACTGAAGCTTTCTTT
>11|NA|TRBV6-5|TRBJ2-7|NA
CTAGRSNEQYF
TGTACCGCAGGGCGATCAAACGAGCAGTACTTC
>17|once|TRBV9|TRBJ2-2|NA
CASSARQETTNTGELFF
TGTGCCAGCAGCGCCAGACAGGAAACAACGAACACCGGGGAGCTGTTTTTT
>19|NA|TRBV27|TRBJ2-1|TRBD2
CASRLLAGGLALRDNEQFF
TGTGCCAGCAGACTCCTAGCGGGAGGGCTCGCCCTTCGGGACAATGAGCAGTTCTTC
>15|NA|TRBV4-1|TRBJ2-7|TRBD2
CASSQTSGPSYEQYF
TGCGCCAGCAGCCAGACTAGCGGACCCTCCTACGAGCAGTACTTC
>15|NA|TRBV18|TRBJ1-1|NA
CASSPGTGENTEAFF
TGTGCCAGCTCACCAGGGACGGGGGAGAACACTGAAGCTTTCTTT
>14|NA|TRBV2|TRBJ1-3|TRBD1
CASSRQGSGNTIYF
TGTGCCAGCAGCAGACAGGGTTCTGGAAACACCATATATTTT
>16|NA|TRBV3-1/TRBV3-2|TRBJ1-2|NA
CASSQDLDSHNYGYTF
TGTGCCAGCAGCCAAGATCTTGACAGCCATAACTATGGCTACACCTTC
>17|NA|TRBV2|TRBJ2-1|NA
CASSDKADGFGVSEQFF
TGTGCCAGCAGTGATAAGGCTGACGGGTTCGGCGTAAGTGAGCAGTTCTTC
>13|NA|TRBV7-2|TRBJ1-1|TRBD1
CASSLLGTGEAFF
TGTGCCAGCAGCCTTCTCGGGACAGGGGAAGCTTTCTTT
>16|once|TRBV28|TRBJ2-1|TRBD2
CASSGGIGSSYNEQFF
TGTGCCAGCTCGGGGGGGATCGGAAGCTCCTACAATGAGCAGTTCTTC
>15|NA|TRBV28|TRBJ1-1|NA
CASSPGGPRNTEAFF
TGTGCCAGCAGCCCGGGGGGGCCTAGGAACACTGAAGCTTTCTTT
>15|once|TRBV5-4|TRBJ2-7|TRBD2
CASSQSSGSTYEQYF
TGTGCCAGCAGCCAGTCTAGCGGCAGTACCTACGAGCAGTACTTC
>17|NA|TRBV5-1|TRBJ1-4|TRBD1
CASSPRQGVEPYEKLFF
TGCGCCAGCAGCCCTCGACAGGGGGTTGAGCCTTACGAAAAACTGTTTTTT
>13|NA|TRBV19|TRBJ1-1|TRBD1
CASQETGVTEAFF
TGTGCCAGTCAAGAGACAGGGGTCACTGAAGCTTTCTTT
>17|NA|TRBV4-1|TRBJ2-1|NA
CASSRTSTGTTYNEQFF
TGCGCCAGCAGCCGCACGTCTACAGGGACCACGTACAATGAGCAGTTCTTC
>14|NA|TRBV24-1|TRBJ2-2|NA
CATSPPRDTGELFF
TGTGCCACCAGTCCCCCACGGGACACCGGGGAGCTGTTTTTT
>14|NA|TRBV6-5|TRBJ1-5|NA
CASRSGGAVEPQHF
TGTGCCAGCAGATCCGGGGGGGCGGTCGAGCCCCAGCATTTT
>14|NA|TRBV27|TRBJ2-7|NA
CASSVRTGYYEQYF
TGTGCCAGCAGTGTAAGGACTGGATACTACGAGCAGTACTTC
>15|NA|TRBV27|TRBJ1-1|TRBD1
CASRDRGLANTEAFF
TGTGCCAGCAGGGACAGGGGGCTAGCGAACACTGAAGCTTTCTTT
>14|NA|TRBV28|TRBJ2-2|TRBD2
CASSSGDNTGELFF
TGTGCCAGCAGTAGCGGGGACAACACCGGGGAGCTGTTTTTT
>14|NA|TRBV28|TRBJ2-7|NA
CASSFHRGTYEQYF
TGTGCCAGCAGTTTTCACCGAGGAACCTACGAGCAGTACTTC
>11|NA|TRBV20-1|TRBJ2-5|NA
CSEWKGETQYF
TGCAGTGAATGGAAGGGGGAGACCCAGTACTTC
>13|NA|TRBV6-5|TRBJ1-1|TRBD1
CASTSTGGAEAFF
TGTGCCAGCACCTCGACAGGGGGGGCTGAAGCTTTCTTT
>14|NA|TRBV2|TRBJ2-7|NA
CASTVGGGAYEQYF
TGTGCCAGCACAGTAGGGGGGGGCGCCTACGAGCAGTACTTC
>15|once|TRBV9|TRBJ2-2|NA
CASSGSRGYTGELFF
TGTGCCAGCAGCGGGAGCAGGGGTTACACCGGGGAGCTGTTTTTT
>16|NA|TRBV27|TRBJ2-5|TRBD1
CASSLFRDRGQETQYF
TGTGCCAGCAGTCTATTCCGGGACAGGGGCCAAGAGACCCAGTACTTC
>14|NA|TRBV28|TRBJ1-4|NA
CASSIQGLREKLFF
TGTGCCAGCAGCATACAGGGCTTAAGGGAAAAACTGTTTTTT
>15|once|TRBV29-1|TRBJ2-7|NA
CSVVGQTASSYEQYF
TGCAGCGTTGTTGGCCAGACAGCCAGCTCCTACGAGCAGTACTTC
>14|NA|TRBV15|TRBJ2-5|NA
CATSRGGIQETQYF
TGTGCCACCAGCAGAGGCGGGATACAAGAGACCCAGTACTTC